Following are 12 T cell receptor beta chains from one sample sequenced in a study of CD8 T cells in Susac syndrome. An input of roughly 0.45 to 1 ug of RNA was subjected to reverse transcription using random hexamers. TCRdb redid the calling of the immunoSEQ multiplex PCR reads with MiXCR, one entry per CDR3 protein. Altogether 300,000 to 350,000 distinct CDR3 sequences are present, 90% to 95% being singletons, with the ten largest covering around 0.07%. Sample: CD4+ T cells from PBMCs. The receptors were gathered from a human donor with multiple sclerosis.

The chain joins TRBV7-3 to TRBJ2-3; 12 nucleotides align to TRBD2. The CDR3 extends over 17 amino acids. V lost 5 bases to trimming and J lost 0 bases; unmatched junction nucleotides: 6. Germline-derived CDR1 and CDR2 are SGHTA and FQGTGA. CDR3: CASSPGLAGPSTDTQYF. DNA for the CDR3: TGTGCCAGCAGCCCCGGACTAGCGGGGCCGAGCACAGATACGCAGTATTTT. Combining the CDR3 with reference TRBV7-3 and TRBJ2-3 gives the whole variable domain GAGVSQTPSNKVTEKGKYVELRCDPISGHTALYWYRQSLGQGPEFLIYFQGTGAADDSGLPNDRFFAVRPEGSVSTLKIQRTERGDSAVYLCASSPGLAGPSTDTQYFGPGTRLTVL.

This clonotype was picked up one time. The V and J genes are TRBV29-1 and TRBJ2-3; weak D call: TRBD1 (5 bases). Germline values: CDR1 SQVTM, CDR2 ANQGSEA. The germline V and J ends were trimmed by 7 bases and 0 bases, with 11 bases remaining between them. The CDR3 runs 13 residues. The CDR3 loop is CSDLPGSTDTQYF. CDR3 nucleotide sequence: TGCAGCGATTTACCAGGGAGCACAGATACGCAGTATTTT.

The chain carries TRBV7-2 and TRBJ2-5; no reliable D call. V gave up 2 bases and J gave up 2 bases, with 21 bases separating them. CDR1 and CDR2 from the germline V gene are SGHTA and FQGNSA. The CDR3 is made up of 18 amino acids. As DNA, the CDR3 is TGTGCCAGCAGCTTAAGTGGCCCCGGTGGTATACCACAAGAGACCCAGTACTTC. It is translated as CASSLSGPGGIPQETQYF.

This chain connects TRBV9 to TRBJ1-1, with no clear D. V was cut by 1 base and J by 2 bases, with 9 bases left in between. The germline CDR1 and CDR2 sequences are SGDLS and YYNGEE. This CDR3 is 14 amino acids long. The CDR3 bases are TGTGCCAGCAGCGTATCGACTGATAACACTGAAGCTTTCTTT. This gives the protein CASSVSTDNTEAFF.

The chain is built from TRBV4-1 and TRBJ1-3; a possible D gene is TRBD1 (6 bases). The V gene's germline CDR1 is MGHRA and CDR2 YSYEKL. The CDR3 length is 16 residues. V gave up 4 bases and J gave up 0 bases, with 13 bases separating them. The CDR3 DNA reads TGCGCCAGCAGCCCCTTACAGGGACCCTCTGGAAACACCATATATTTT. Protein: CASSPLQGPSGNTIYF.

This rearrangement joins TRBV6-6 to TRBJ2-7; 12 nucleotides line up with TRBD2. V gave up 7 bases and J gave up 4 bases; unmatched junction bases: 2. The germline V gene encodes CDR1 MNHNY and CDR2 SVGAGI (reference sequence). This CDR3 is built from 13 residues. CDR3 sequence (DNA): TGTGCCAGCACCGGACTAGCGGGGTACGAGCAGTACTTC. It translates to CASTGLAGYEQYF.

The V call is TRBV7-2, the J call TRBJ2-3, with TRBD2 as a possible D gene (5 bases). V lost 0 bases and J 9 bases, leaving 13 bases between the germline ends. Looked up from germline, CDR1 is SGHTA and CDR2 is FQGNSA. The CDR3 loop spans 14 amino acids. Here the CDR3 DNA reads TGTGCCAGCAGCTTAGCGAGAGGCACGGGGACGCAGTATTTT. Encoded protein: CASSLARGTGTQYF.

The chain recombines TRBV10-3 with TRBJ1-5; no reliable D call. Germline CDR1 and CDR2: ENHRY and SYGVKD. V lost 2 bases and J lost 4, with 3 bases in between. The CDR3 runs 12 residues. CDR3 protein: CAISEGNQPQHF. The CDR3 DNA follows: TGTGCCATCAGTGAGGGGAATCAGCCCCAGCATTTT.

This clonotype was recorded once. The chain joins TRBV6-1 to TRBJ1-2; D is unresolved. The CDR3 covers 14 residues. Germline CDR1 is MNHNS and CDR2 is SASEGT. V shed 4 bases and J shed 2 bases, with 11 bases lying between them. CDR3 sequence: CASSAVRDNYGYTF. DNA for the CDR3: TGTGCCAGCAGTGCGGTACGTGACAACTATGGCTACACCTTC.

The J gene is TRBJ2-5, the V gene TRBV20-1; no clear D. Germline values: CDR1 DFQATT, CDR2 SNEGSKA (reference sequence). The CDR3 runs to 12 residues. V lost 2 bases to trimming and J lost 5 bases, with 9 bases between them. The CDR3 bases are TGCAGTGCTAGACATCCCCCCGAGACCCAGTACTTC. Protein sequence: CSARHPPETQYF.

The chain is built from TRBV10-3 and TRBJ2-1, with D perhaps TRBD2 (6 bases). V shed 6 bases and J shed 0 bases, with 12 bases lying between them. In germline, CDR1 is ENHRY, CDR2 SYGVKD. The CDR3 is 15 amino acids. CDR3 residues: CAIRNPGSSYNEQFF. CDR3 nucleotide sequence: TGTGCCATCAGAAACCCCGGGAGCTCCTACAATGAGCAGTTCTTC.

Here the CDR3 DNA reads TGTGCCAGCAGTTTCTTAAGACTGAGCTCTGGAAACACCATATATTTT. It translates to CASSFLRLSSGNTIYF. The gene calls are TRBV12-3 or TRBV12-4 and TRBJ1-3; no firm D call. This CDR3 has 16 residues. V was trimmed by 3 bases and J by 0 bases, leaving 12 bases between them.